Sequencing of this TCR beta chain was carried out in a study of T cell clonality in common variable immunodeficiency. Sequencing input was equivalent genomic DNA from CVID and controls. Produced via immunoSEQ multiplex PCR; TCRdb's table is partial and in-frame only. Reported are about 29,000 clones, none seen only once; the ten largest carry under 5%. Notes on the study in general: Shared TCRbeta clones were fewer between CVID subjects than controls.

There are many counts of this clone. The antigen remains undetermined. The CDR3 end falls 3 residues outside the read, so it is completed with the germline J gene. The germline V gene encodes CDR1 SGHTA and CDR2 FQGTGA. V shed 2 bases and J shed 5 bases, with 9 bases lying between them. There are 13 residues in the CDR3. This TCR was sampled from a person between 18 and 75 years old in good health. The chain couples TRBV7-3 to TRBJ2-5, with no clear D. Sequences were obtained from peripheral blood mononuclear cells. CDR3 DNA (partial): TGTGCCAGCAGCTTATCGGGTCCGGAGACC. Translating gives CASSLSGPET. The complete CDR3 reads CASSLSGPETQYF.